Shown below are 14 T cell receptor beta chains from a single sample sequenced in a study of the immune and genomic landscape of osteosarcoma. Only in-frame clones appear in the TCRdb table, and some are missing; sequencing was by immunoSEQ multiplex PCR. The repertoire holds about 5,100 clones, with more than 60% as singletons. The post-treatment osteosarcoma tumors were primary, local recurrence or metastasis specimens from poor-prognosis patients. The sequenced material came from osteosarcoma tumor tissue from the lung. These receptors were obtained from a human donor with osteosarcoma.

The chain has TRBV11-3 and TRBJ2-7, with 12 nucleotides matching TRBD1. Germline-derived CDR1 and CDR2 are SGHNT and YENEEA. The CDR3 sequence is 18 residues long. The trim removed 4 bases at V and 3 bases at J, leaving 13 bases unmatched. In DNA, the CDR3 is TGTGCCAGCAGCTCGCACCGGGACAGGGGGCAATTGGGCTACGAGCAGTACTTC. Translated: CASSSHRDRGQLGYEQYF.

The CDR3 region is CASSQDGGSPTGELFF. The DNA of the CDR3 is TGCGCCAGCAGCCAAGACGGGGGGAGCCCCACCGGGGAGCTGTTTTTT. The chain recombines TRBV4-3 with TRBJ2-2; 7 nucleotides agree with TRBD2. CDR3 length: 16 residues. Germline lookup yields CDR1 LGHNA and CDR2 YSLEER. Unmatched junction bases numbered 5, after V lost 0 bases and J lost 4 bases.

CDR3 sequence reads: CASRPGPYTDTQYF. Here the CDR3 DNA reads TGTGCCAGCCGTCCGGGACCCTACACAGATACGCAGTATTTT. The chain recombines TRBV30 with TRBJ2-3; perhaps D is TRBD1 or TRBD2 (5 bases each). Per germline, CDR1 GTSNPN and CDR2 SVGIG (reference sequence). CDR3 length equals 14 residues. With 8 bases removed from V and 2 bases from J, the gap between germline ends came to 17 bases. The whole variable domain, remainder taken from reference TRBV30 and TRBJ2-3, is SQTIHQWPATLVQPVGSPLSLECTVEGTSNPNLYWYRQAAGRGLQLLFYSVGIGQISSEVPQNLSASRPQDRQFILSSKKLLLSDSGFYLCASRPGPYTDTQYFGPGTRLTVL.

In its sample, this clone was seen a few times. The gene calls are TRBV5-1 and TRBJ2-2, with D possibly TRBD2 on 5 matching bases. From germline, CDR1 is SGHRS and CDR2 YFSETQ. V gave up 7 bases and J gave up 2 bases, with 15 bases separating them. The CDR3 length is 15 residues. CDR3 in DNA: TGCGCCAGCGCCAGAGGAGGACTCAACACCGGGGAGCTGTTTTTT. Translation: CASARGGLNTGELFF. Complete variable domain (other parts from reference TRBV5-1 and TRBJ2-2): KAGVTQTPRYLIKTRGQQVTLSCSPISGHRSVSWYQQTPGQGLQFLFEYFSETQRNKGNFPGRFSGRQFSNSRSEMNVSTLELGDSALYLCASARGGLNTGELFFGEGSRLTVL.

The chain recombines TRBV30 with TRBJ1-2; 9 nucleotides line up with TRBD1. This CDR3 spans 12 amino acids. Trimming removed 2 bases from V and 6 bases from J; junction bases left unmatched: 1. The germline gives CDR1 GTSNPN, CDR2 SVGIG (reference sequence). The CDR3 protein is CAWSWTGDGYTF. CDR3 sequence (DNA): TGTGCCTGGAGTTGGACAGGGGATGGCTACACCTTC.

The rearrangement joins TRBV6-1 to TRBJ1-4, with D uncertain. Germline V gene lookup returns CDR1 MNHNS and CDR2 SASEGT. Trimming removed 5 bases at V and 0 bases at J, with 7 bases between. The CDR3 is made up of 14 amino acids. In nucleotides, the CDR3 is TGTGCCAGCAGTCCGGATGCAACTAATGAAAAACTGTTTTTT. It specifies CASSPDATNEKLFF.

The table lists this clone with a few counts. The chain uses TRBV2 and TRBJ1-1; the match to TRBD1 covers 12 bases. The CDR3 length is 17 residues. The ends lost 6 bases at V and 5 bases at J; junction bases unmatched: 13. CDR1 and CDR2 from the germline V gene are SNHLY and FYNNEI. This CDR3 is CASRVNRDRGLWTEAFF. The CDR3 DNA follows: TGTGCCAGCAGGGTCAATCGGGACAGGGGGCTTTGGACTGAAGCTTTCTTT.

This chain connects TRBV9 to TRBJ2-1, with D possibly matching TRBD2 (5 bases). Trimming shortened V by 2 bases and J by 0 bases, and 24 bases separated the two germline ends. Germline V gives CDR1 SGDLS, CDR2 YYNGEE. The CDR3 is made up of 20 amino acids. The CDR3 reads CASSVSLRRFRLASYNEQFF. The CDR3 DNA sequence: TGTGCCAGCAGCGTGAGCCTCAGGCGTTTTAGGCTAGCCTCCTACAATGAGCAGTTCTTC. Full variable domain (missing parts from reference TRBV9 and TRBJ2-1): DSGVTQTPKHLITATGQRVTLRCSPRSGDLSVYWYQQSLDQGLQFLIQYYNGEERAKGNILERFSAQQFPDLHSELNLSSLELGDSALYFCASSVSLRRFRLASYNEQFFGPGTRLTVL.

Concerning this clone itself: Relative to the germline gene, one junction end is altered; a read error may explain this. The chain is built from TRBV2 and TRBJ2-7, with TRBD1 as a possible D gene (5 bases). The CDR3 length is 13 residues. CDR1 is SNHLY, CDR2 FYNNEI, per germline. The chain's CDR3 is CASSEDRSSEQYF. The CDR3 DNA is TGTGCCAGCAGTGAAGACAGGTCCTCCGAGCAGTACTTC.

The rearrangement links TRBV5-4 to TRBJ2-7, with D perhaps TRBD1 (6 bases). V lost 0 bases, J lost 2 bases, and 15 bases lay in between. The CDR3 runs to 16 residues. Per the germline V gene, CDR1 is SGHNT and CDR2 is YYREEE (reference sequence). Written as DNA, the CDR3 is TGTGCCAGCAGCTTGGCGGTCAGGGGAACTCCCTACGAGCAGTACTTC. Its translation is CASSLAVRGTPYEQYF.

The chain couples TRBV7-9 to TRBJ1-5; D remains ambiguous. The germline CDR1 and CDR2 sequences are SEHNR and FQNEAQ (reference sequence). The CDR3 consists of 14 residues. V was cut by 2 bases and J by 3 bases, with 8 bases left in between. DNA for the CDR3: TGTGCCAGCAGCTTATCGGGGAACAATCAGCCCCAGCATTTT. As protein: CASSLSGNNQPQHF. Supplemented by reference TRBV7-9 and TRBJ1-5, the full variable domain reads DTGVSQNPRHKITKRGQNVTFRCDPISEHNRLYWYRQTLGQGPEFLTYFQNEAQLEKSRLLSDRFSAERPKGSFSTLEIQRTEQGDSAMYLCASSLSGNNQPQHFGDGTRLSIL.

This sequence joins TRBV19 and TRBJ1-2, with 9 nucleotides matching TRBD1. The CDR3 totals 15 residues. With V trimmed by 4 bases and J by 3 bases, 6 bases remained unmatched. Germline values: CDR1 LNHDA, CDR2 SQIVND (reference sequence). CDR3 sequence: CASSTTGGNYYGYTF. The CDR3 DNA reads TGTGCCAGTAGTACTACAGGGGGCAACTACTATGGCTACACCTTC.

The rearrangement links TRBV7-6 to TRBJ2-7; a possible D gene is TRBD1 (6 bases). The V end was cut by 4 bases, the J end by 2 bases, with 15 bases between. Germline-derived CDR1 and CDR2 are SGHVS and FNYEAQ. The CDR3 extends over 15 amino acids. CDR3 sequence: CASSSQAGATYEQYF. The CDR3 nucleotides read TGTGCCAGCAGCTCCCAGGCAGGGGCCACCTACGAGCAGTACTTC. The whole variable domain, filled in from reference TRBV7-6 and TRBJ2-7, reads GAGVSQSPRYKVTKRGQDVALRCDPISGHVSLYWYRQALGQGPEFLTYFNYEAQQDKSGLPNDRFSAERPEGSISTLTIQRTEQRDSAMYRCASSSQAGATYEQYFGPGTRLTVT.

The chain joins TRBV30 to TRBJ2-1, with a possible D match to TRBD1 (6 bases). Germline V gene lookup returns CDR1 GTSNPN and CDR2 SVGIG (reference sequence). The ends were cut back, 1 base at V and 3 bases at J, with 10 bases in the middle. The CDR3 sequence is 14 residues long. The CDR3 region has the DNA TGTGCCTGGAGTGGAGACAGGAACTACAATGAGCAGTTCTTC. Protein sequence: CAWSGDRNYNEQFF.